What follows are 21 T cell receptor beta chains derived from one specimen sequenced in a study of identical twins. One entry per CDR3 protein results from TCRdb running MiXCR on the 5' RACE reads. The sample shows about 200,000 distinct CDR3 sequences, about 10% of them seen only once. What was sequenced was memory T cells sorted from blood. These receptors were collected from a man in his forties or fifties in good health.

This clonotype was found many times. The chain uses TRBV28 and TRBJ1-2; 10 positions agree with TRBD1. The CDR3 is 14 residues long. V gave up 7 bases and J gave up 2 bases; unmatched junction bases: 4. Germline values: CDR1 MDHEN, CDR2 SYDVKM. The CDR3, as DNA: TGTGCCAGCATTCCGGGACAGGGGAACTATGGCTACACCTTC. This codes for CASIPGQGNYGYTF.

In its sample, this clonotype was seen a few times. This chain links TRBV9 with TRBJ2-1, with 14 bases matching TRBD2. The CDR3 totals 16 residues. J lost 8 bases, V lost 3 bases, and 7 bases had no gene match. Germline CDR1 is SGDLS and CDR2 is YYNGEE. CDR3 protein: CASSARLAGGNDEQFF. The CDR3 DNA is TGTGCCAGCAGCGCCCGACTAGCGGGAGGGAACGATGAGCAGTTCTTC.

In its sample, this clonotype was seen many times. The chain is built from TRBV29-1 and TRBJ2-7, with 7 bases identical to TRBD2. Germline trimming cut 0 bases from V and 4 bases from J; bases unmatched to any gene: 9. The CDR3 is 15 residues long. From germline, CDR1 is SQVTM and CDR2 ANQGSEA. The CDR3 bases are TGCAGCGTTGAAGATTGGGGGGAGGGCCGTTACGAGCAGTACTTC. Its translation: CSVEDWGEGRYEQYF.

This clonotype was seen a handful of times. CDR3 residues: CASSKAGVSGANVLTF. The DNA for the CDR3 is TGTGCCAGCAGTAAAGCGGGAGTTTCTGGGGCCAACGTCCTGACTTTC. This chain connects TRBV28 to TRBJ2-6, with 8 bases aligning to TRBD2. J was trimmed by 1 base and V by 5 bases; bases with no gene match: 4. There are 16 residues in the CDR3. Germline V CDR1 and CDR2: MDHEN, SYDVKM.

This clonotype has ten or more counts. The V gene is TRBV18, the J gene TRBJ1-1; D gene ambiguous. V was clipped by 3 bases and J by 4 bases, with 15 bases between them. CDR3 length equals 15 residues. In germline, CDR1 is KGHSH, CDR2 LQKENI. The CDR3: CASSPTGRSGTEAFF. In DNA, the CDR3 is TGTGCCAGCTCACCGACCGGGCGGTCGGGCACTGAAGCTTTCTTT.

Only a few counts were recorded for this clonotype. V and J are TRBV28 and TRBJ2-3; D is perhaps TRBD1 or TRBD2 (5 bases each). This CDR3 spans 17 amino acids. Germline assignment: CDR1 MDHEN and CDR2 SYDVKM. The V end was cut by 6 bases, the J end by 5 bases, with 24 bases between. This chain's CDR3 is CASRTNRGSTAIDTQYF. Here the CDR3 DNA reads TGTGCCAGCAGGACCAATCGGGGCTCGACGGCAATAGATACGCAGTATTTT. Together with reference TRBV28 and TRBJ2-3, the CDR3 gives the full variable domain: DVKVTQSSRYLVKRTGEKVFLECVQDMDHENMFWYRQDPGLGLRLIYFSYDVKMKEKGDIPEGYSVSREKKERFSLILESASTNQTSMYLCASRTNRGSTAIDTQYFGPGTRLTVL.

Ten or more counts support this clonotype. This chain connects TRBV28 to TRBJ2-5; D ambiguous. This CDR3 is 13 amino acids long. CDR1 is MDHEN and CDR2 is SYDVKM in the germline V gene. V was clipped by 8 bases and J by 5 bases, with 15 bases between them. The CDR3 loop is CASGPIGRETQYF. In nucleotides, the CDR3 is TGTGCCAGCGGGCCTATTGGAAGGGAGACCCAGTACTTC.

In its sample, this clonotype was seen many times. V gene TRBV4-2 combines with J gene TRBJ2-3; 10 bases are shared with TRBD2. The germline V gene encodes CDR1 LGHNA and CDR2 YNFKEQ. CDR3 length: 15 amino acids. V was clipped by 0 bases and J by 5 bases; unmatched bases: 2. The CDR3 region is CASSQDEREGDTQYF. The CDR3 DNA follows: TGTGCCAGCAGCCAAGATGAGCGGGAGGGAGATACGCAGTATTTT.

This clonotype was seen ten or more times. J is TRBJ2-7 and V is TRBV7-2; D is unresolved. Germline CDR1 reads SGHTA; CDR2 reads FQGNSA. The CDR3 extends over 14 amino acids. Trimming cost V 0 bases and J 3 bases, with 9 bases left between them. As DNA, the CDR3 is TGTGCCAGCAGCTTAGCCACAGCAGACTACGAGCAGTACTTC. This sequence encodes CASSLATADYEQYF.

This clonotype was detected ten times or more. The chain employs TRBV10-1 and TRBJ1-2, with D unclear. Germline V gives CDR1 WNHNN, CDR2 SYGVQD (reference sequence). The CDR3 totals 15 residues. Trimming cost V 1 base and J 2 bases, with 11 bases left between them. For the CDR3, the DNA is TGCGCCAGCAGTGAGTTTCGCAGTTGGAACTATGGCTACACCTTC. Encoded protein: CASSEFRSWNYGYTF.

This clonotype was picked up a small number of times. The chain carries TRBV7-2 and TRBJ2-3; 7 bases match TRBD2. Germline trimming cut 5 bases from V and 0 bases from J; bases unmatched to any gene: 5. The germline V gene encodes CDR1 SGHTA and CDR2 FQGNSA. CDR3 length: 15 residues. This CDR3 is CASSPSGTSTDTQYF. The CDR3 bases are TGTGCCAGCAGCCCCAGCGGGACTAGCACAGATACGCAGTATTTT. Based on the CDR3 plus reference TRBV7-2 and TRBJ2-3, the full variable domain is GAGVSQSPSNKVTEKGKDVELRCDPISGHTALYWYRQSLGQGLEFLIYFQGNSAPDKSGLPSDRFSAERTGGSVSTLTIQRTQQEDSAVYLCASSPSGTSTDTQYFGPGTRLTVL.

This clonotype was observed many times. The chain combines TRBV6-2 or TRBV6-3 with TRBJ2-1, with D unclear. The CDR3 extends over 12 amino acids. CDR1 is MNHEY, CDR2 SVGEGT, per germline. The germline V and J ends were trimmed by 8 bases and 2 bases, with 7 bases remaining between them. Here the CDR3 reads CASGATYNEQFF. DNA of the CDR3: TGTGCCAGCGGAGCAACCTACAATGAGCAGTTCTTC.

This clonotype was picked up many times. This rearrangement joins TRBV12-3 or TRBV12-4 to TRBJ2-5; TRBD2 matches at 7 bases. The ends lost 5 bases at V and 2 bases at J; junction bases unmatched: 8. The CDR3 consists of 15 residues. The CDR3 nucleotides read TGTGCCAGCAGTACCCCCCTAGCGGCTCAAGAGACCCAGTACTTC. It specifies CASSTPLAAQETQYF.

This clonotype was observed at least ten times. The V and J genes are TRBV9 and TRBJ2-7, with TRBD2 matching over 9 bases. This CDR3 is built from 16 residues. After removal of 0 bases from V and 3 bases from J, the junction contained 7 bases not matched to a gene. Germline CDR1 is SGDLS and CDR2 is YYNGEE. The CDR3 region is CASSVAWASGVYEQYF. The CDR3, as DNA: TGTGCCAGCAGCGTAGCTTGGGCTAGCGGGGTCTACGAGCAGTACTTC.

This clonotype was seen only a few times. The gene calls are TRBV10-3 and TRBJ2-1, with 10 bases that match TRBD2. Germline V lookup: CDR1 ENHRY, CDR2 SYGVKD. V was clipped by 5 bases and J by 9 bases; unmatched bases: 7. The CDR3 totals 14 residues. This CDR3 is CAISTLAGDSEQFF. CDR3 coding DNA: TGTGCCATCAGTACCCTAGCGGGAGACAGTGAGCAGTTCTTC.

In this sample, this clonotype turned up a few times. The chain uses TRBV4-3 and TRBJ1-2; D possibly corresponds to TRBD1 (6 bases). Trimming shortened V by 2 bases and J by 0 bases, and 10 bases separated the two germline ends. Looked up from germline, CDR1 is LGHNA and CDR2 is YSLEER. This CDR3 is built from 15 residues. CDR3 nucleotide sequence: TGCGCCAGCAGCCAATACAGGGCTGCTAACTATGGCTACACCTTC. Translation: CASSQYRAANYGYTF.

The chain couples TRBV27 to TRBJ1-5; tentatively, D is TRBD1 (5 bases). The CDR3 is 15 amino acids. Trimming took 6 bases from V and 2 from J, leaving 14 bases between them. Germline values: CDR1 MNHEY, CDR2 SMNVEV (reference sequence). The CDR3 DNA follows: TGTGCCAGCAGGATGCAGGGAGGGGGCAATCAGCCCCAGCATTTT. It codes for CASRMQGGGNQPQHF.

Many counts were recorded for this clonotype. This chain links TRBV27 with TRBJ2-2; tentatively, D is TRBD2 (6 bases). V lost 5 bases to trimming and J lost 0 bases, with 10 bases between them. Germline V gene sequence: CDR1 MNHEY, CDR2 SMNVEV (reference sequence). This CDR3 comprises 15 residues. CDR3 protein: CASSRDSANTGELFF. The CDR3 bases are TGTGCCAGCAGTAGGGACTCAGCGAACACCGGGGAGCTGTTTTTT.

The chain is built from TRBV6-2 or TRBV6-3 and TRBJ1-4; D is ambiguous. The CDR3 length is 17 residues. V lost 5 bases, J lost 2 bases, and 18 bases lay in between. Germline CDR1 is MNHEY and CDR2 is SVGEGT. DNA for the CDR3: TGTGCCAGCAGTGAGCGTCGTGCCTTGACGACTAATGAAAAACTGTTTTTT. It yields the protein CASSERRALTTNEKLFF.

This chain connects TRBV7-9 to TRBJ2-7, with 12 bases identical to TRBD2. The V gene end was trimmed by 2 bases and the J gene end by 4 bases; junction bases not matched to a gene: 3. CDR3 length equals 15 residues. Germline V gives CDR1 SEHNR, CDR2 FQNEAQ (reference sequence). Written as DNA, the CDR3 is TGTGCCAGCAGCTTAACTAGCGGGGGGCATTACGAGCAGTACTTC. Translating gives CASSLTSGGHYEQYF.

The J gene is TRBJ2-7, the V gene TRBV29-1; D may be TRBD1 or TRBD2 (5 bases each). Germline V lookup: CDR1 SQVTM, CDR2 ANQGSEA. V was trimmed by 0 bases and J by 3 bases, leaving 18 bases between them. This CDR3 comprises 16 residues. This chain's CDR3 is CSVEEARDGGNYEQYF. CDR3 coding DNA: TGCAGCGTTGAAGAGGCCAGGGACGGAGGAAACTACGAGCAGTACTTC.